The TCR beta chain under discussion was sequenced for a study of shared clonotypes between healthy human individuals. Study background: Donors were a couple of women and a few men aged 18 to 49. General study points: Rarefaction showed that sequencing of sorted subsets was incomplete (despite large depth). A small donor pool kept down the genetic and exposure-history diversity that was represented. What naive subsets generally showed was a larger estimated richness than memory subsets showed.

As regards this clone: Its antigen is still unknown.

CDR1 is SGDLS, CDR2 YYNGEE, per germline. Unmatched junction bases numbered 6, after V lost 0 bases and J lost 3 bases. This CDR3 spans 15 amino acids. Terminally differentiated effector memory CD45RA+ cells were excluded from the naive CD8 cells, which were CD45RO-negative and positively selected for CCR7. The table came from immunoSEQ multiplex PCR; TCRdb's copy has only in-frame clones and leaves some out. The table includes more than 2 million clones, about 95% detected once. What was sequenced was naive CD8+ T cells sorted from blood. The chain is built from TRBV9 and TRBJ2-7; 7 bases align to TRBD1. The clonotype comes from a man younger than 35 in good health. The CDR3 bases are TGTGCCAGCAGCGTAGAGCCGACAGGGCTCTACGAGCAGTACTTC. It yields the protein CASSVEPTGLYEQYF.